This entry describes one T cell receptor beta chain. V was pared by 11 bases and J by 4 bases, with 11 bases between. Germline values: CDR1 LNHDA, CDR2 SQIVND (reference sequence). The CDR3 covers 12 residues. The data belong to a study of blood T cell repertoires in COVID-19. Study overall: The study drew acute and convalescent COVID-19 samples from the United States, Italy and Spain.

Repertoires were generated with immunoSEQ multiplex PCR, while TCRdb's copy carries only in-frame clones and drops some. Of about 250,000 clones listed, 65% to 90% are singletons. The cohort comprised adults aged 18 to 89 years residing in around 25 US areas. Cohorts were assigned according to the clinical history that participants reported. The sample was PBMCs or T cells enriched from blood (not recorded which). This clonotype was sampled from a woman aged 45-60 years with acute COVID-19. V usage is TRBV19 and J usage is TRBJ2-2, with a possible D match to TRBD1 (6 bases). The CDR3 bases are TGTGCCTCCTCAGGGGTCACCGGGGAGCTGTTTTTT. This codes for CASSGVTGELFF.